Below, one T cell receptor beta chain is given with its context. The antigen is not known. This record belongs to a study of T cell responses to AZD1222 COVID-19 vaccine. Findings and limits, study-wide: Donors were chiefly white British, with a greater number of females, and clonal diversity was perhaps underestimated. At baseline, seropositivity was found in only six or seven AZD1222 recipients. No day 14 peak samples; only post-peak repertoires were characterized.

Produced via immunoSEQ multiplex PCR; TCRdb's table is partial and in-frame only. The sample holds 50,000 to 55,000 clones, 65% to 85% seen once. Germline V gives CDR1 SQVTM, CDR2 ANQGSEA. CDR3 length: 13 residues. The ends were cut back, 6 bases at V and 6 bases at J, with 15 bases in the middle. The receptor comes from an adult in good health. Sequenced here: peripheral blood, sampled on day 0 of AZD1222 vaccination. The V call is TRBV29-1, the J call TRBJ2-1, with no clear D. The CDR3, as DNA: TGCAGCGTCGCCCCCGGACGCCTCAATGAGCAGTTCTTC. It codes for CSVAPGRLNEQFF.